This TCR beta chain was retrieved from a study of blood T cell repertoires in COVID-19. Overall study context: Samples representing acute and convalescent COVID-19 were sourced from the United States, Italy and Spain.

The CDR3 has 16 amino acids. Germline V gene sequence: CDR1 SEHNR, CDR2 FQNEAQ (reference sequence). Trimming left V 5 bases short and J 0 bases short, with 14 bases between. Libraries were prepared by immunoSEQ multiplex PCR; TCRdb keeps only in-frame clonotypes and omits some of them. Altogether almost 400,000 clones are present, around 89% being singletons, with the ten largest covering around 0.91%. This sequence was found in a woman aged 25 to 39 with acute COVID-19. The chain joins TRBV7-9 to TRBJ1-3, with a weak D call TRBD1 (6 bases). The specimen sequenced was PBMCs or T cells enriched from blood (not recorded which). CDR3 nucleotides: TGTGCCAGCAGCGTCCGACAGGAGAGCTCTGGAAACACCATATATTTT. This codes for CASSVRQESSGNTIYF.